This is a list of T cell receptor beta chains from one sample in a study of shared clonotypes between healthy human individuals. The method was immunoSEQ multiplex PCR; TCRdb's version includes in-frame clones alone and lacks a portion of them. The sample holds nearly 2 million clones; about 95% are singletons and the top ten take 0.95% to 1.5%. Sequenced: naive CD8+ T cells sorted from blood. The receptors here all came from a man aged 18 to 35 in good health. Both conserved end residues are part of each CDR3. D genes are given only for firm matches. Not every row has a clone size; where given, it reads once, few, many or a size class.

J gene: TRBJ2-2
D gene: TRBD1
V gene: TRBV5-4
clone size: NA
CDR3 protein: CASSEAARGQTGELFF
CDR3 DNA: TGTGCCAGCAGCGAGGCGGCCAGGGGGCAGACCGGGGAGCTGTTTTTT

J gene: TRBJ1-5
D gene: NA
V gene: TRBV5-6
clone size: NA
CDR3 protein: CASSLGGGSNQPQHF
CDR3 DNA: TGTGCCAGCAGCTTGGGAGGGGGGAGCAATCAGCCCCAGCATTTT

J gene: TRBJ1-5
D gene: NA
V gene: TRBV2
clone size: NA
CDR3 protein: CASSDTGRLAQPQHF
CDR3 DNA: TGTGCCAGCAGCGACACGGGGCGATTGGCTCAGCCCCAGCATTTT

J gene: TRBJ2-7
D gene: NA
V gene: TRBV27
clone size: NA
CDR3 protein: CASSLVQGGYEQYF
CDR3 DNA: TGTGCCAGCAGTTTAGTCCAGGGCGGGTACGAGCAGTACTTC

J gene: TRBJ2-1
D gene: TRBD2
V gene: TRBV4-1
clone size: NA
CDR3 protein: CASSQGPRGGIYNEQFF
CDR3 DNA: TGCGCCAGCAGCCAAGGGCCCCGGGGGGGCATTTACAATGAGCAGTTCTTC

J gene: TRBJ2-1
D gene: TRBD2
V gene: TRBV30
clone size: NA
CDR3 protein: CAWTSGYDNEQFF
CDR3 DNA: TGTGCCTGGACTAGCGGGTACGACAATGAGCAGTTCTTC

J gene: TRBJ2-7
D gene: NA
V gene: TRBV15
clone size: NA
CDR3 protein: CATSDGSYEQYF
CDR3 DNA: TGTGCCACCAGCGACGGCTCCTACGAGCAGTACTTC

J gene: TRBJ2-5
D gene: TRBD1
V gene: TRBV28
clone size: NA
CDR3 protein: CASSSWTGVEETQYF
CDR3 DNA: TGTGCCAGCAGTTCCTGGACAGGGGTCGAAGAGACCCAGTACTTC

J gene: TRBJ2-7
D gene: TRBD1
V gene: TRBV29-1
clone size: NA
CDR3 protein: CSTGQGASGEQYF
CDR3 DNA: TGCAGCACCGGACAGGGGGCGAGCGGCGAGCAGTACTTC

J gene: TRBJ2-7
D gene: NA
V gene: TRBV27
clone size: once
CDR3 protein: CASSLSDGYEQYF
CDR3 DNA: TGTGCCAGCAGTTTATCGGACGGTTACGAGCAGTACTTC

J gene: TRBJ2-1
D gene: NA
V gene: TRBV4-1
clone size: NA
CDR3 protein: CASSLDSSTYNEQFF
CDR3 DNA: TGCGCCAGCAGCCTTGACAGTTCCACCTACAATGAGCAGTTCTTC

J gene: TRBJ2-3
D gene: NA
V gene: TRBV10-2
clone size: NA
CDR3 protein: CASSEFTGTSTDTQYF
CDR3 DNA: TGCGCCAGCAGTGAGTTTACGGGGACTAGCACAGATACGCAGTATTTT

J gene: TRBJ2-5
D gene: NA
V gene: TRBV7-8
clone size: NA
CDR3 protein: CASSLLLGEGETQYF
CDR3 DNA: TGTGCCAGCAGCTTACTTCTGGGGGAAGGGGAGACCCAGTACTTC

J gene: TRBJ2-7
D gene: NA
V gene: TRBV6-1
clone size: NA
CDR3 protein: CASSERTPVYEQYF
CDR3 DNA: TGTGCCAGCAGTGAACGGACCCCCGTATACGAGCAGTACTTC

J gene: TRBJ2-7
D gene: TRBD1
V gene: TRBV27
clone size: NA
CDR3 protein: CASSPHVDRISYEQYF
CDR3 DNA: TGTGCCAGCAGTCCCCACGTGGACAGGATCTCCTACGAGCAGTACTTC